Presented here are 10 T cell receptor beta chains from one specimen sequenced in a study of CD8+CD57+ T cells in acquired aplastic anemia. For CDR3 and TCR beta VDJ profiling, genomic DNA was the template used. TCRdb reprocessed the reads via MiXCR and lists one record per CDR3 protein. The sample includes under 500,000 distinct CDR3 sequences, 25% to 40% seen only once; the top ten take roughly 0.89%. Whoever was chosen for sequencing had shown CD8+CD57+ cell expansion by flow cytometry. The specimen sequenced was sorted CD4+, CD8+, or CD8+CD57+ T cells (not recorded which) from PBMCs. The receptors stem from a human donor with aplastic anemia.

This clonotype was seen a few times. The gene calls are TRBV12-3 or TRBV12-4 and TRBJ2-5; D is perhaps TRBD1 or TRBD2 (7 bases each). The CDR3 length is 12 residues. V was pared by 8 bases and J by 5 bases, with 12 bases between. CDR3 nucleotide sequence: TGTGCCAGCGGGAGGGGGCGGGAGACCCAGTACTTC. Its protein product is CASGRGRETQYF.

About this clonotype: The junction does not match germline at one end; this may be a read error. This chain links TRBV10-2 with TRBJ1-1, with a possible D match to TRBD1 (5 bases). This CDR3 has 13 amino acids. Germline-derived CDR1 and CDR2 are WSHSY and SAAADI. Here the CDR3 reads CASSETRDAEALF. As DNA, the CDR3 is TGCGCCAGCAGTGAGACCAGGGACGCTGAAGCCCTCTTT.

This clonotype was found a few times. V is TRBV7-2 and J is TRBJ1-1; D remains ambiguous. Germline V CDR1 and CDR2: SGHTA, FQGNSA. The V end was cut by 5 bases, the J end by 1 base, with 11 bases between. CDR3 length: 14 residues. CDR3 sequence: CASSVNQANTEAFF. The CDR3 DNA follows: TGTGCCAGCAGCGTGAATCAGGCGAACACTGAAGCTTTCTTT.

V gene TRBV5-6 combines with J gene TRBJ2-7; no firm D call. In germline, CDR1 is SGHDT, CDR2 YYEEEE. CDR3 length: 12 residues. Trimming removed 4 bases at V and 1 base at J, with 6 bases between. The CDR3 DNA sequence: TGTGCCAGCAGCGCGCAGTCCTACGAGCAGTACTTC. Its protein product is CASSAQSYEQYF.

Only a few counts were recorded for this clonotype. The chain carries TRBV20-1 and TRBJ2-1; no firm D call. Germline CDR1 and CDR2: DFQATT and SNEGSKA (reference sequence). The CDR3 sequence is 11 residues long. V gave up 4 bases and J gave up 2 bases, with 3 bases separating them. CDR3 bases: TGCAGTGCTAAACCCTACAATGAGCAGTTCTTC. It encodes CSAKPYNEQFF.

The V gene is TRBV20-1, the J gene TRBJ1-1; TRBD1 is a possible D gene (5 bases). Trimming shortened V by 0 bases and J by 4 bases, and 15 bases separated the two germline ends. This CDR3 comprises 15 residues. Germline CDR1 and CDR2: DFQATT and SNEGSKA (reference sequence). For the CDR3, the DNA is TGCAGTGCTAGAGAACTCGGGGCTAAAGGCACTGAAGCTTTCTTT. Its translation: CSARELGAKGTEAFF.

This clonotype occurred many times. The chain employs TRBV2 and TRBJ2-3; 9 nucleotides align to TRBD2. This CDR3 region has 14 residues. Germline CDR1 and CDR2: SNHLY and FYNNEI. The V segment lost 7 bases and the J segment 2 bases; nucleotides outside the gene matches: 4. CDR3 sequence: CASTWTSATDTQYF. Written as DNA, the CDR3 is TGTGCCAGCACCTGGACTAGCGCCACAGATACGCAGTATTTT.

This clonotype was observed at least ten times. This chain uses TRBV19 with TRBJ2-7; tentative D call: TRBD2 (6 bases). The CDR3 consists of 15 residues. The germline V and J ends were trimmed by 1 base and 0 bases, with 10 bases remaining between them. Germline CDR1 reads LNHDA; CDR2 reads SQIVND (reference sequence). The CDR3 sequence is CASSIGRGSSYEQYF. CDR3 coding DNA: TGTGCCAGTAGTATAGGGAGGGGTAGCTCCTACGAGCAGTACTTC.

This clonotype was recorded many times. This chain connects TRBV10-1 to TRBJ1-3; D might be TRBD1 (5 bases). Germline CDR1 reads WNHNN; CDR2 reads SYGVQD (reference sequence). Between the trimmed V and J ends, which lost 0 bases and 0 bases, there was a span of 9 bases. The CDR3 is made up of 16 amino acids. Here the CDR3 DNA reads TGCGCCAGCAGTGAGTCGGGGCCGAACTCTGGAAACACCATATATTTT. Its translation: CASSESGPNSGNTIYF.

The V and J genes are TRBV15 and TRBJ2-7; a weak D match, TRBD2 (6 bases). The V gene lost 0 bases and the J gene lost 4 bases, with 10 bases spanning the gap. This CDR3 contains 14 residues. Looked up from germline, CDR1 is LNHNV and CDR2 is YYDKDF (reference sequence). The CDR3 nucleotides are TGTGCCACCAGCAGAGATCTGGAGGGATACGAGCAGTACTTC. This sequence encodes CATSRDLEGYEQYF.